This TCR beta chain came from a study of cytomegalovirus exposure and HLA in healthy donors. Regarding the study as a whole: Later analysis reportedly placed an Asian-associated ancestry cluster below the approximately 700-donor mean in N-insertions. Altogether, some 170 TCR beta chains were recorded as cytomegalovirus-associated. Analysis was performed later, and it showed HLA-associated TCR beta chains to be more clonally expanded than equally common others.

With 60 Vbeta and 13 Jbeta primers, the PCR was carried out. Assay: immunoSEQ multiplex PCR; the TCRdb copy retains only in-frame clones and omits some. The sample records approximately 160,000 clones, roughly 72% being singletons. This CDR3 contains 15 residues. Unmatched junction bases numbered 6, after V lost 3 bases and J lost 6 bases. From germline, CDR1 is SGHRS and CDR2 YFSETQ. To note about this clone: The antigen is unknown.

The clonotype originates from a man aged 40-55 years in good health and CMV-seronegative. The chain couples TRBV5-1 to TRBJ1-4; 9 bases match TRBD1. The source material was PBMCs. CDR3 sequence (DNA): TGCGCCAGCAGCTCAACACAGGGGGCGGATGAAAAACTGTTTTTT. It codes for CASSSTQGADEKLFF.